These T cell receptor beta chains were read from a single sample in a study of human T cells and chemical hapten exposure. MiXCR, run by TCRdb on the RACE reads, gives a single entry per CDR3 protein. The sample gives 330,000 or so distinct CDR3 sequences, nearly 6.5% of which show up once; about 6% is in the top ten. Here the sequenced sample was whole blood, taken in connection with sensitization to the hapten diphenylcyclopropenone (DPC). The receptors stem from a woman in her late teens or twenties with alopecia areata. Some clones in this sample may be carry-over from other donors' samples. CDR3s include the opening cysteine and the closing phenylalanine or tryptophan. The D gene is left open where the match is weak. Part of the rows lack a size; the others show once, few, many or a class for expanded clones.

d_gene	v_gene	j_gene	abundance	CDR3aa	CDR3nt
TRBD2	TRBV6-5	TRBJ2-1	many	CASSYSYLAGGPYNEQFF	TGTGCCAGCAGTTACTCGTATCTAGCGGGGGGCCCTTACAATGAGCAGTTCTTC
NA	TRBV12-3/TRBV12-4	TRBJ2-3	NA	CASSLGGGYTQYF	TGTGCCAGCAGTTTAGGCGGAGGGTATACGCAGTATTTT
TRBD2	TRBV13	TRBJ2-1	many	CASSLELAGYNEQFF	TGTGCCAGCAGCTTAGAACTAGCGGGCTACAATGAGCAGTTCTTC
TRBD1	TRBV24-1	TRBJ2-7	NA	CATSDTSGGEQYF	TGTGCCACCAGTGATACCTCAGGGGGCGAGCAGTACTTC
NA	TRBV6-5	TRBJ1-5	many	CASSYSKNQPQHF	TGTGCCAGCAGTTACTCCAAAAATCAGCCCCAGCATTTT
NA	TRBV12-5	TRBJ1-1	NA	CASGPVPPGPATEAFF	TGTGCTAGTGGTCCCGTCCCACCTGGTCCGGCGACTGAAGCTTTCTTT
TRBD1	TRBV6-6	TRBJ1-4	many	CASRTGTGVLNEKLFF	TGTGCCAGCAGGACAGGGACAGGGGTACTTAATGAAAAACTGTTTTTT
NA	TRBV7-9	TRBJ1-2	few	CASSPLGQGPTYGYTF	TGTGCCAGCAGCCCCCTGGGGCAGGGCCCCACCTATGGCTACACCTTC
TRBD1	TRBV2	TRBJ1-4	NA	CASNRDRRNEKLFF	TGTGCCAGCAATAGGGACAGGCGGAATGAAAAACTGTTTTTT
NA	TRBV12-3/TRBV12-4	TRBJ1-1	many	CASSLGHTEAFF	TGTGCCAGCAGTCTCGGACATACTGAAGCTTTCTTT
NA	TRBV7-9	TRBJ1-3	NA	CASSVGSGGNTIYF	TGTGCCAGCAGCGTGGGGTCCGGCGGAAACACCATATATTTT
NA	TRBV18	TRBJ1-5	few	CASSLARYGNQPQHF	TGTGCCAGCTCTTTGGCCCGGTACGGCAATCAGCCCCAGCATTTT
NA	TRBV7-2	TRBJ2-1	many	CASSLGGMSYNEQFF	TGTGCCAGCAGCTTAGGGGGGATGTCCTACAATGAGCAGTTCTTC
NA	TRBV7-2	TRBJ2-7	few	CASSLGGGRKNEQYF	TGTGCCAGCAGCTTAGGAGGGGGGCGAAAAAACGAGCAGTACTTC
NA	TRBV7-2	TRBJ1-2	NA	CASSLLAGNYGYTF	TGTGCCAGCAGCTTATTGGCTGGGAACTATGGCTACACCTTC
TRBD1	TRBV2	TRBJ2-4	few	CASRTGAGDKAKNIQYF	TGTGCCAGCAGGACAGGGGCCGGAGACAAAGCCAAAAACATTCAGTACTTC
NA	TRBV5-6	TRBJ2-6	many	CASSSSSGANVLTF	TGTGCCAGCAGCTCGAGCTCTGGGGCCAACGTCCTGACTTTC
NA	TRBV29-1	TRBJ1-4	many	CSVGREKLFF	TGCAGCGTTGGAAGGGAAAAACTGTTTTTT
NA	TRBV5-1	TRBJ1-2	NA	CASSPGPGQAWGYTF	TGCGCCAGCAGCCCGGGACCGGGACAAGCATGGGGGTACACCTTC
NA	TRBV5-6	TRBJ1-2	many	CASSFIDSWGPNGYTF	TGTGCCAGCAGCTTTATTGATTCTTGGGGCCCCAATGGCTACACCTTC
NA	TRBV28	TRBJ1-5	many	CASSLFRVNPDQPQHF	TGTGCCAGCAGTTTATTTCGGGTTAATCCCGATCAGCCCCAGCATTTT
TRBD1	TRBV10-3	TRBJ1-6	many	CAISLGQGNSPLHF	TGTGCCATCAGTTTGGGACAGGGTAATTCACCCCTCCACTTT
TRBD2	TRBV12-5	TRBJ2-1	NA	CASGSGTSGAEQFF	TGTGCTAGTGGTTCCGGGACTAGCGGGGCCGAGCAGTTCTTC
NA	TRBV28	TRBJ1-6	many	CASSLRSPLHF	TGTGCCAGCAGTTTGCGTTCACCCCTCCACTTT
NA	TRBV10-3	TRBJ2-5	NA	CAISESGPAETQYF	TGTGCCATCAGTGAGAGCGGCCCCGCAGAGACCCAGTACTTC
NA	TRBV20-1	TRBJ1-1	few	CSARDSGVTEAFF	TGCAGTGCTAGAGATTCAGGGGTCACTGAAGCTTTCTTT
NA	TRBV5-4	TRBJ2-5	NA	CASSLGRQGQETQYF	TGTGCCAGCAGCTTGGGACGTCAGGGACAAGAGACCCAGTACTTC
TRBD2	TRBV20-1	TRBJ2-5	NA	CSAWWAAGEETQYF	TGCAGTGCTTGGTGGGCGGCGGGGGAGGAGACCCAGTACTTC
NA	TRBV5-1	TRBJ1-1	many	CASSSPGGRAEAFF	TGCGCCAGCAGCTCCCCTGGCGGGAGGGCTGAAGCTTTCTTT
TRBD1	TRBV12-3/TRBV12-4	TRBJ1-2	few	CASSSTGDAGYTF	TGTGCCAGCAGTTCAACAGGGGACGCTGGCTACACCTTC
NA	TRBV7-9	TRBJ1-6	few	CASSQSGGPPSPLHF	TGTGCCAGCAGCCAAAGCGGAGGGCCTCCATCACCCCTCCACTTT
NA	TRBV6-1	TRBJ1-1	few	CASTAGDENTEAFF	TGTGCCAGCACCGCAGGGGACGAGAACACTGAAGCTTTCTTT
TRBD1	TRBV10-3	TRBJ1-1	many	CAISDWDRENTEAFF	TGTGCCATCAGTGACTGGGACAGGGAGAACACTGAAGCTTTCTTT
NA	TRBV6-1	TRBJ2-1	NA	CASSERYNEQFF	TGTGCCAGCAGTGAGAGGTACAATGAGCAGTTCTTC
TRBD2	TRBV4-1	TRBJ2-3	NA	CASSQDRGSGGGSTDTQYF	TGCGCCAGCAGCCAAGACCGAGGTAGCGGGGGGGGAAGCACAGATACGCAGTATTTT
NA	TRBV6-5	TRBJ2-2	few	CASSRNSAGGELFF	TGTGCCAGCAGTAGAAACTCGGCGGGCGGGGAGCTGTTTTTT